The following is a TCR beta chain sequence with its context. Its matching antigen is unknown. These data come from a study of shared clonotypes between healthy human individuals. Study conclusions and caveats: Read depth was anticipated to influence clonotype sharing among donors. The genetic and exposure-history diversity represented was limited by few donors.

The replicate PCRs on unsorted PBMC were given 250 to 300 ng DNA, which is 25,000 to 35,000 T cell genomes. Data came from immunoSEQ multiplex PCR; TCRdb stores just in-frame clones and leaves some out. The sample shows around 500,000 clones, 78% of them seen only once. The sequencing sample was made of PBMCs. The receptor comes from a woman aged 40 to 50 in good health. Some clones in this sample may be carry-over from other donors' samples.

The CDR3 coding sequence is TGTGCCAGCAGCCCGGGACAGGGTGGGTACTTC. This translates into CASSPGQGGYF. This rearrangement joins TRBV2 to TRBJ2-4; 9 bases are shared with TRBD1. J was trimmed by 15 bases and V by 6 bases; bases with no gene match: 6. The CDR3 runs 11 residues. Germline CDR1 SNHLY, CDR2 FYNNEI.